This TCR beta chain originates from a study of blood T cell repertoires in COVID-19. Germline CDR1 and CDR2: SEHNR and FQNEAQ (reference sequence). The CDR3 contains 18 residues. The ends lost 5 bases at V and 3 bases at J; junction bases unmatched: 15. Participants had their cohort set by participant-reported clinical history. In the original processing: Nucleated cell number was recorded as an estimate derived from reference gene primer amplification. Sequencing was performed with immunoSEQ multiplex PCR; in TCRdb, only in-frame clones are kept and a portion is missing. Clonal size and the V and J genes are those of that table, whereas D and trimming came from the DNA. The sample holds about 380,000 clones; more than 70% are singletons and the top ten take 1.3%.

Sample: PBMCs or T cells enriched from blood (not recorded which). This TCR came from a young man who had recovered from COVID-19. The rearrangement uses TRBV7-9 and TRBJ1-3; TRBD1 aligns across 8 bases. CDR3 protein: CASSTIGPDRDRGNTIYF. The CDR3 DNA is TGTGCCAGCAGCACAATAGGACCGGACAGGGATCGTGGAAACACCATATATTTT. The whole variable domain, remainder taken from reference TRBV7-9 and TRBJ1-3, is DTGVSQNPRHKITKRGQNVTFRCDPISEHNRLYWYRQTLGQGPEFLTYFQNEAQLEKSRLLSDRFSAERPKGSFSTLEIQRTEQGDSAMYLCASSTIGPDRDRGNTIYFGEGSWLTVV.